The entry below gives a single TCR beta chain sequence along with its context. Its antigen is still unknown. Here immunoSEQ multiplex PCR was the method, and the copy in TCRdb shows in-frame clones only, minus some. The sample holds about 2,000 clones, approximately 82% seen once. V trimming: 7 bases; J trimming: 5 bases; junction bases outside the gene matches: 5. Per germline, CDR1 KGHDR and CDR2 SFDVKD. The CDR3 is 15 residues long. The sequenced cases were selected for having the highest brain T cell transcript signatures. The data belong to a study of brain T cells in children with intractable seizures. Regarding the study as a whole: Each case's top public CDR3 resembled known HCMV, EBV or influenza A CDR3s.

The sample in question was resected brain tissue, obtained at surgery. The source is a girl aged 2 to 10 with tuberous sclerosis and intractable seizures. V is TRBV24-1 and J is TRBJ2-2; the match to TRBD1 covers 11 bases. The CDR3 protein is CATRGTGGVTGELFF. The CDR3 bases are TGTGCCACCAGGGGGACAGGGGGAGTAACCGGGGAGCTGTTTTTT.